This TCR beta chain came from a study of cytomegalovirus exposure and HLA in healthy donors. CDR1 LNHDA and CDR2 SQIVND come from the germline V gene (reference sequence). CDR3 length equals 14 residues. The V gene end was trimmed by 6 bases and the J gene end by 1 base; junction bases not matched to a gene: 4. This clone showed up just once. The PCR made use of 60 Vbeta and 13 Jbeta primers. TCRdb's table, derived via immunoSEQ multiplex PCR, lists solely in-frame clones and lacks some. Among about 110,000 clones listed, 80% to 85% were seen once. The clonotype originates from a woman aged 55-69 years in good health and CMV-seropositive. The gene calls are TRBV19 and TRBJ1-1, with 8 positions matching TRBD1. Sample: PBMCs. CDR3 protein: CASSLQGENTEAFF. The CDR3 DNA reads TGTGCCAGTAGCCTACAGGGGGAGAACACTGAAGCTTTCTTT. The full variable domain, its missing parts supplied by reference TRBV19 and TRBJ1-1, is DGGITQSPKYLFRKEGQNVTLSCEQNLNHDAMYWYRQDPGQGLRLIYYSQIVNDFQKGDIAEGYSVSREKKESFPLTVTSAQKNPTAFYLCASSLQGENTEAFFGQGTRLTVV.